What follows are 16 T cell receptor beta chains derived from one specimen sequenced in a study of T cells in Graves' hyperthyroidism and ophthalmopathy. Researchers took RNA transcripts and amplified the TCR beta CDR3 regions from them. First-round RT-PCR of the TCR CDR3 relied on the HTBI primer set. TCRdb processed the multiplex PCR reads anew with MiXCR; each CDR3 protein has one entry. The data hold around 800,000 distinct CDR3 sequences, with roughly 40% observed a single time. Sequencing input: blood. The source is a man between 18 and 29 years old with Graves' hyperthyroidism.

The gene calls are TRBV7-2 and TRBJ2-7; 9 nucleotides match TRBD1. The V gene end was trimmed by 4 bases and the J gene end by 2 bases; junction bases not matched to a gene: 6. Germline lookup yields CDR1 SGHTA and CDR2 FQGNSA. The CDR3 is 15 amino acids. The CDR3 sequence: CASSSRQGGPYEQYF. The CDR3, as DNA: TGTGCCAGCAGCTCACGACAGGGGGGTCCCTACGAGCAGTACTTC.

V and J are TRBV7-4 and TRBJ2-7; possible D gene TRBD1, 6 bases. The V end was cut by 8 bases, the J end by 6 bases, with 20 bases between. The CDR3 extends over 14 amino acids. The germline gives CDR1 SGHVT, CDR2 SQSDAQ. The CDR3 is CASSPGTRIGEQYF. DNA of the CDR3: TGTGCCAGCTCACCGGGGACACGTATCGGCGAGCAGTACTTC.

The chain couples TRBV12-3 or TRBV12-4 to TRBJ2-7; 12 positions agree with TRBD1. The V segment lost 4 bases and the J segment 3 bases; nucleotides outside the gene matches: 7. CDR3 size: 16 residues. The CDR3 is CASSSAGTGGFYEQYF. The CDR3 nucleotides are TGTGCCAGCAGTTCCGCCGGGACAGGGGGCTTCTACGAGCAGTACTTC.

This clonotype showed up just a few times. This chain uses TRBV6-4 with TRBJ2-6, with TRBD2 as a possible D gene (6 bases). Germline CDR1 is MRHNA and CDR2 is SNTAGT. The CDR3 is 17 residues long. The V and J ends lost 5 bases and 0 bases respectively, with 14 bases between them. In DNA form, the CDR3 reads TGTGCCAGCAGTACCCGGGACTCGTCCTCTGGGGCCAACGTCCTGACTTTC. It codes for CASSTRDSSSGANVLTF.

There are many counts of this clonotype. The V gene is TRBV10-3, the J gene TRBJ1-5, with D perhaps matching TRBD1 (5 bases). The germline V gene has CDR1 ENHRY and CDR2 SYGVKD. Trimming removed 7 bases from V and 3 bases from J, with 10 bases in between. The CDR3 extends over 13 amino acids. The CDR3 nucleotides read TGTGCCATCATGAGGGGTCCCAATCAGCCCCAGCATTTT. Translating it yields CAIMRGPNQPQHF.

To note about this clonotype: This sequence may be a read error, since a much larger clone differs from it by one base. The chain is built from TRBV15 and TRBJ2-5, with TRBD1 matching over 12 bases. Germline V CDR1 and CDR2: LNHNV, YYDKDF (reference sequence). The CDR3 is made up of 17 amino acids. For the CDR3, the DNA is TGTGCCACCAGCAGAGTACGGGGACAGGGGGCAGGGGAGACCCAGCACTTC. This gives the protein CATSRVRGQGAGETQHF.

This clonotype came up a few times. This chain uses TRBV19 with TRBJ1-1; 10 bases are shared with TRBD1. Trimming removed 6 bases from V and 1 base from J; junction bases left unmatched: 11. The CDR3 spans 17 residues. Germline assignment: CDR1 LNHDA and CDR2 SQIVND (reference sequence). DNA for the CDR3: TGTGCCAGTAGACCGATGGGGACAGGGGTTAAGAACACTGAAGCTTTCTTT. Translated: CASRPMGTGVKNTEAFF.

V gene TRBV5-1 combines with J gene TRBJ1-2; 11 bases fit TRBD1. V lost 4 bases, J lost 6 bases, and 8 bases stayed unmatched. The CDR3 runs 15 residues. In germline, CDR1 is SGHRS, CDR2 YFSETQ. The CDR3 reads CASSTRTGGGDGYTF. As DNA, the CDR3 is TGCGCCAGCAGCACCCGGACAGGGGGCGGAGATGGCTACACCTTC.

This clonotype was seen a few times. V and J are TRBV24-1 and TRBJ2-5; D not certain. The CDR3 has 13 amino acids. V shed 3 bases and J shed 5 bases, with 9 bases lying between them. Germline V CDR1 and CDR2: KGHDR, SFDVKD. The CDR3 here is CATSDSWNETQYF. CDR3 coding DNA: TGTGCCACCAGTGATAGTTGGAACGAGACCCAGTACTTC.

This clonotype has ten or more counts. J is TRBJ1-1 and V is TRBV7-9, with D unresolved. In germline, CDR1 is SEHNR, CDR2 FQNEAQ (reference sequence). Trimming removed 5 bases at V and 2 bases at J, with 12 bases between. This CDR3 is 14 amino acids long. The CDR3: CASSDDRDNTEAFF. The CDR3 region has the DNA TGTGCCAGCAGCGACGACCGGGATAACACTGAAGCTTTCTTT.

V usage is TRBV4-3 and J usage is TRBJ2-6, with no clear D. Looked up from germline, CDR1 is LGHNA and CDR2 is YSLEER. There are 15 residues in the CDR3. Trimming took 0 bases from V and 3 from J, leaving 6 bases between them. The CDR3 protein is CASSQDSGGANVLTF. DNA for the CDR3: TGCGCCAGCAGCCAAGATTCGGGTGGGGCCAACGTCCTGACTTTC.

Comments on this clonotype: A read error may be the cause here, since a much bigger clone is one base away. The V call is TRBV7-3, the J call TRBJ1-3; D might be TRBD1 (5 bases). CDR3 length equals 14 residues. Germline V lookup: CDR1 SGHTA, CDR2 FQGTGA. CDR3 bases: TGTGCCAGCAGCGACCAGGGCCCCGGAAGCACCATATATTTT. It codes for CASSDQGPGSTIYF. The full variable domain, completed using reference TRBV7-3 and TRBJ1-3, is GAGVSQTPSNKVTEKGKYVELRCDPISGHTALYWYRQSLGQGPEFLIYFQGTGAADDSGLPNDRFFAVRPEGSVSTLKIQRTERGDSAVYLCASSDQGPGSTIYFGEGSWLTVV.

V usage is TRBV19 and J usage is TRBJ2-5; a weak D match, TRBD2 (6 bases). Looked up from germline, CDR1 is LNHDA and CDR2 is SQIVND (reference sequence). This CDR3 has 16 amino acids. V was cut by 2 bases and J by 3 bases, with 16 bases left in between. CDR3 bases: TGTGCCAGTAGTATACTCTCCGGGACTCTGGAAGAGACCCAGTACTTC. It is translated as CASSILSGTLEETQYF.

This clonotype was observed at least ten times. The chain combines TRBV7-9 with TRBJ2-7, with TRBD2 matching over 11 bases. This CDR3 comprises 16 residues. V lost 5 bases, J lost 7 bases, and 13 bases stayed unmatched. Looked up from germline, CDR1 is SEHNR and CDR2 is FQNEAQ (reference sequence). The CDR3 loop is CASSLASGLAVMEQYF. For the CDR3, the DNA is TGTGCCAGCAGCCTCGCGTCGGGACTAGCGGTTATGGAGCAGTACTTC.

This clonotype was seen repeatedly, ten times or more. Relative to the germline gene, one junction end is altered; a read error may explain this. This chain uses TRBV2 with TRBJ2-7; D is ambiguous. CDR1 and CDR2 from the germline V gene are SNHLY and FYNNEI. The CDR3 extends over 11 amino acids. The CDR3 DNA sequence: TGTGCCAGCAGGGAAGAGACCGAGCAGTACTTC. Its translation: CASREETEQYF.

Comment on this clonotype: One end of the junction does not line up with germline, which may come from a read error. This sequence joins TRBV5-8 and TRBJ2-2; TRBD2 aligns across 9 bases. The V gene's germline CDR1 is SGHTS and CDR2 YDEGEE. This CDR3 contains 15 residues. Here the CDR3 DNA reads TGCGCCAGCAGCCGCGAGCGACTAGCGGTCGGGGAGCTGTTTTTT. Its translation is CASSRERLAVGELFF.